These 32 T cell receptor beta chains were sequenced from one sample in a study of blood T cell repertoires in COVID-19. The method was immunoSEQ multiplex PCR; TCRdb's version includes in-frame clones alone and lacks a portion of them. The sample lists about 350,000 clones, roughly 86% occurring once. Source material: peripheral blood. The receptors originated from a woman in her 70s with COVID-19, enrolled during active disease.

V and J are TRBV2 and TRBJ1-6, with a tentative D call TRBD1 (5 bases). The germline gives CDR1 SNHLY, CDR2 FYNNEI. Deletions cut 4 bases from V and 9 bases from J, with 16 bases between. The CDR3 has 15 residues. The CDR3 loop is CASSGLRGSGSPLHF. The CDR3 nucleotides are TGTGCCAGCAGTGGTTTAAGGGGTTCTGGTTCACCCCTCCACTTT.

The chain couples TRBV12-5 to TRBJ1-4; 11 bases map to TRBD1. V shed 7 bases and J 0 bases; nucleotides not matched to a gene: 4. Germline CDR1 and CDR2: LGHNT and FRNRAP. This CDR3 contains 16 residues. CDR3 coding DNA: TGTGCTAGTGCCCTGGGACAGGGGGCAACTAATGAAAAACTGTTTTTT. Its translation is CASALGQGATNEKLFF.

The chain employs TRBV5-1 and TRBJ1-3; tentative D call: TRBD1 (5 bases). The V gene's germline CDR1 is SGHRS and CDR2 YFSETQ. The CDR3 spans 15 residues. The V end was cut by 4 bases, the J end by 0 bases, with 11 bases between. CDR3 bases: TGCGCCAGCAGCGTGGCGGGGGTCTCTGGAAACACCATATATTTT. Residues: CASSVAGVSGNTIYF.

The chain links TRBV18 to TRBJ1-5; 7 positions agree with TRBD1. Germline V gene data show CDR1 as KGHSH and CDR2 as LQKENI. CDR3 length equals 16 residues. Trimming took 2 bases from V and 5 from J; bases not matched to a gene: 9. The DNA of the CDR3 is TGTGCCAGCTCACCAGCAGGGGGTCGCGGGGATCAGCCCCAGCATTTT. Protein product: CASSPAGGRGDQPQHF.

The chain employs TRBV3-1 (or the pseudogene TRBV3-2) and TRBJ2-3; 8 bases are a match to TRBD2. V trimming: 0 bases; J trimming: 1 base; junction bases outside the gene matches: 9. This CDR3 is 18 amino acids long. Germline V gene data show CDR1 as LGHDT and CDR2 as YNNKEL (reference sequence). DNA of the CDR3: TGTGCCAGCAGCCAAGATAGAGGGAGGCGGGGGGGCACAGATACGCAGTATTTT. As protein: CASSQDRGRRGGTDTQYF.

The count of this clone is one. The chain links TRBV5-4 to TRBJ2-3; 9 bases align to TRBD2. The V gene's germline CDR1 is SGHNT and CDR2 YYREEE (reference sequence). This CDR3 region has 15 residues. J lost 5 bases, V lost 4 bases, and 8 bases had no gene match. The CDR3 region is CASSILAGWEDTQYF. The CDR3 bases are TGTGCCAGCAGCATTCTAGCGGGGTGGGAAGATACGCAGTATTTT. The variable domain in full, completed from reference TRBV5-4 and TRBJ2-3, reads ETGVTQSPTHLIKTRGQQVTLRCSSQSGHNTVSWYQQALGQGPQFIFQYYREEENGRGNFPPRFSGLQFPNYSSELNVNALELDDSALYLCASSILAGWEDTQYFGPGTRLTVL.

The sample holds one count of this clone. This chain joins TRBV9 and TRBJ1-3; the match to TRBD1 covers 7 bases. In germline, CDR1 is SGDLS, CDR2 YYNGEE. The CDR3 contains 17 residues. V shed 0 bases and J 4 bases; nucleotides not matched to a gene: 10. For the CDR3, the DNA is TGTGCCAGCAGCGTAGCCCAGCTTACAGGGGACGGAAACACCATATATTTT. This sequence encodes CASSVAQLTGDGNTIYF.

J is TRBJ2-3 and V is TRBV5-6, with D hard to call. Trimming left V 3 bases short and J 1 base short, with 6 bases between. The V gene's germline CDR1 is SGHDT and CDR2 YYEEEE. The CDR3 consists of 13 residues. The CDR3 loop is CASSSSGTDTQYF. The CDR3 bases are TGTGCCAGCAGCTCGTCCGGCACAGATACGCAGTATTTT.

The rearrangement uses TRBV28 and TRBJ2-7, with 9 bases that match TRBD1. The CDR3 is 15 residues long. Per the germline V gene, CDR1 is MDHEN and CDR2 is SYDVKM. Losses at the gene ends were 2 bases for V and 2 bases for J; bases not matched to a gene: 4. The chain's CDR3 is CASSLQRDRAYEQYF. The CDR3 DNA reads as TGTGCCAGCAGTTTACAAAGGGACAGGGCCTACGAGCAGTACTTC.

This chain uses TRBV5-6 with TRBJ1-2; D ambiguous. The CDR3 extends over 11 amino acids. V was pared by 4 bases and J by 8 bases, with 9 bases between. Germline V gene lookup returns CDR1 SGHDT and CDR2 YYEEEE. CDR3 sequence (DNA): TGTGCCAGCAGCCTGGACTTAGGCTACACCTTC. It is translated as CASSLDLGYTF. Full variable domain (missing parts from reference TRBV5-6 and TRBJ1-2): DAGVTQSPTHLIKTRGQQVTLRCSPKSGHDTVSWYQQALGQGPQFIFQYYEEEERQRGNFPDRFSGHQFPNYSSELNVNALLLGDSALYLCASSLDLGYTFGSGTRLTVV.

The CDR3 DNA is TGTGCCAGCAGCTCAGGGACAGGGTTAAATGAAAAACTGTTTTTT. Amino acids: CASSSGTGLNEKLFF. The V call is TRBV5-6, the J call TRBJ1-4; 9 nucleotides match TRBD1. V trimming: 3 bases; J trimming: 5 bases; junction bases outside the gene matches: 5. This CDR3 region has 15 residues. Germline-derived CDR1 and CDR2 are SGHDT and YYEEEE.

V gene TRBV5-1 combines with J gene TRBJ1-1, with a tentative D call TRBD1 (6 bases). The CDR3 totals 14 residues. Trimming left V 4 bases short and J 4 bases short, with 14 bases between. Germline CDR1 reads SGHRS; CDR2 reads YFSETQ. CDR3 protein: CASSVSEQGTEAFF. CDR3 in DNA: TGCGCCAGCAGCGTATCCGAACAGGGCACTGAAGCTTTCTTT.

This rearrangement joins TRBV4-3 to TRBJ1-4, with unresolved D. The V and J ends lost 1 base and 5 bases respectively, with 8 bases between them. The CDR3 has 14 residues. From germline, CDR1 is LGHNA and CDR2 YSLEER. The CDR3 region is CASSQGSYNEKLFF. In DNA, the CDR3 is TGCGCCAGCAGCCAAGGGTCCTACAATGAAAAACTGTTTTTT.

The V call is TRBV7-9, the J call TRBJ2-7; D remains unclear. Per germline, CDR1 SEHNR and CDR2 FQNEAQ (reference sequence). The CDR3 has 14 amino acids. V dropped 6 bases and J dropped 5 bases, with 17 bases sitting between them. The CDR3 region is CASSPDINADEQYF. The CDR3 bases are TGTGCCAGCAGTCCCGACATAAACGCCGACGAGCAGTACTTC.

This CDR3 is CASSFSGTSNEQFF. DNA for the CDR3: TGCGCCAGCAGCTTTTCCGGGACTAGTAATGAGCAGTTCTTC. This chain connects TRBV5-1 to TRBJ2-1, with 8 bases identical to TRBD2. CDR3 length equals 14 residues. Germline V CDR1 and CDR2: SGHRS, YFSETQ. Trimming at V came to 2 bases and at J to 7 bases, leaving 5 bases not matched to a gene.

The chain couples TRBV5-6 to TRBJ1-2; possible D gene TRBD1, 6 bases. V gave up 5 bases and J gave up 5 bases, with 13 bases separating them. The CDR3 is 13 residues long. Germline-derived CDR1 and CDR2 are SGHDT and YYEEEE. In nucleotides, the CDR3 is TGTGCCAGCAGTCCCAGACAGGATTATGGCTACACCTTC. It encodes CASSPRQDYGYTF.

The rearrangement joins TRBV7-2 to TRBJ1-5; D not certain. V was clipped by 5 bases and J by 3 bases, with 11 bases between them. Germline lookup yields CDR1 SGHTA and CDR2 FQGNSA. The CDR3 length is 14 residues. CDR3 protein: CASSPYDINQPQHF. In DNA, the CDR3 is TGTGCCAGCAGCCCCTATGATATCAATCAGCCCCAGCATTTT.

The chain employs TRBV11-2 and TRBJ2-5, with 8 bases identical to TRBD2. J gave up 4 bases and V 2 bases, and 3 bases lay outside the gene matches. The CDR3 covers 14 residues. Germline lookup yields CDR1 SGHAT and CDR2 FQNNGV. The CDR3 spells CASSLKLAVETQYF. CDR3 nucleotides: TGTGCCAGCAGCTTAAAACTAGCGGTAGAGACCCAGTACTTC.

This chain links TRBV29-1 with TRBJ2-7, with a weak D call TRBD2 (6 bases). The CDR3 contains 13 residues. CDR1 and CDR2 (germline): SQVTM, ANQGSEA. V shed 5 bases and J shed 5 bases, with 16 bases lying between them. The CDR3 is CSVRRGSDNEQYF. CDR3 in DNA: TGCAGCGTTAGGAGGGGCTCGGACAACGAGCAGTACTTC.

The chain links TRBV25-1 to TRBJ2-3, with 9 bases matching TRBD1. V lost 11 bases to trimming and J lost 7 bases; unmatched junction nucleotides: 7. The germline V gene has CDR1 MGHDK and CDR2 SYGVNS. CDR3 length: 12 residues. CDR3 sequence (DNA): TGTGCCGCTGGGACAGGGTGGTATACGCAGTATTTT. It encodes CAAGTGWYTQYF. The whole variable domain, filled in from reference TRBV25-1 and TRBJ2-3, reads EADIYQTPRYLVIGTGKKITLECSQTMGHDKMYWYQQDPGMELHLIHYSYGVNSTEKGDLSSESTVSRIRTEHFPLTLESARPSHTSQYLCAAGTGWYTQYFGPGTRLTVL.

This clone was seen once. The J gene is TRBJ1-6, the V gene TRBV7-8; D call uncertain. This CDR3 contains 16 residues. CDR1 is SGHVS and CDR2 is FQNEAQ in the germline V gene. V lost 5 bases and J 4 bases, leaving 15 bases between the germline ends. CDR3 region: CASSLNRTVYNSPLHF. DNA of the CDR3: TGTGCCAGCAGCCTAAATCGCACAGTTTATAATTCACCCCTCCACTTT.

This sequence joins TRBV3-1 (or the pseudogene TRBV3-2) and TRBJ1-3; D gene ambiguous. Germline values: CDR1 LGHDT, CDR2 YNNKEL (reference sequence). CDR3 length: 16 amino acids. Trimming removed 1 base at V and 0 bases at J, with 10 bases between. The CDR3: CASSQASGSSGNTIYF. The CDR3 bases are TGTGCCAGCAGCCAAGCTTCAGGTAGCTCTGGAAACACCATATATTTT.

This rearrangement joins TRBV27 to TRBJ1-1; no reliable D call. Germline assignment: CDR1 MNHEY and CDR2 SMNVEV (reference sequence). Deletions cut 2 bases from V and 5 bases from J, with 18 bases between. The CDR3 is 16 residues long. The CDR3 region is CASSLAPPGRRTEAFF. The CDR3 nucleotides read TGTGCCAGCAGTTTAGCCCCCCCCGGGAGAAGGACTGAAGCTTTCTTT.

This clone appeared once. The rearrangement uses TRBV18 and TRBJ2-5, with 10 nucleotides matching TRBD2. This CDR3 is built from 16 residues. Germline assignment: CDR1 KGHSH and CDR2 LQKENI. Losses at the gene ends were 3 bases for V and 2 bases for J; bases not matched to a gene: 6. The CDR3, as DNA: TGTGCCAGCTCACCGACCTCAGCGGGGGGGCAAGAGACCCAGTACTTC. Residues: CASSPTSAGGQETQYF.

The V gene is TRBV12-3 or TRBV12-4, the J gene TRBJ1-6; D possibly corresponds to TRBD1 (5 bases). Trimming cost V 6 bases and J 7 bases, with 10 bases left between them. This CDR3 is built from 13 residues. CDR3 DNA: TGTGCCAGCAGCCCCGACAGAAATTCACCCCTCCACTTT. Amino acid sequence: CASSPDRNSPLHF.

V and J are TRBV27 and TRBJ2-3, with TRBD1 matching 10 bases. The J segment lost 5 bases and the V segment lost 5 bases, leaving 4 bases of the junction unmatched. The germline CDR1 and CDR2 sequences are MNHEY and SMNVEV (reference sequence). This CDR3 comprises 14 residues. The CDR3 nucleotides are TGTGCCAGCAGTCGAGACAGGGGGCTAGATACGCAGTATTTT. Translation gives CASSRDRGLDTQYF.

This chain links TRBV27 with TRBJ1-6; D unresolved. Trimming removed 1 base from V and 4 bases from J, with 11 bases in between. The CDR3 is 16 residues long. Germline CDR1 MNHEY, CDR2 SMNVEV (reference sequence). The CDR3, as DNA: TGTGCCAGCAGTTTATTGGCAGGCGTGTATAATTCACCCCTCCACTTT. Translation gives CASSLLAGVYNSPLHF.

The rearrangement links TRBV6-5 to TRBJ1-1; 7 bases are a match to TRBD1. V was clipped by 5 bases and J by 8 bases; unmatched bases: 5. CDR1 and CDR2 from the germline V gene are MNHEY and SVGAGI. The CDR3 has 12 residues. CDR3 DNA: TGTGCCAGCAGTACAAGGGACAGAGAAGCTTTCTTT. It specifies CASSTRDREAFF.

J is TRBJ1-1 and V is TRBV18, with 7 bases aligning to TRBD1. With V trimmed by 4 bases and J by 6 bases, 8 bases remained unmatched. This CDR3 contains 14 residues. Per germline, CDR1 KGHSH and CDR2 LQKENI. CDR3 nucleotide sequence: TGTGCCAGCTCACTCACAACAGGGGAGGCTGAAGCTTTCTTT. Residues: CASSLTTGEAEAFF.

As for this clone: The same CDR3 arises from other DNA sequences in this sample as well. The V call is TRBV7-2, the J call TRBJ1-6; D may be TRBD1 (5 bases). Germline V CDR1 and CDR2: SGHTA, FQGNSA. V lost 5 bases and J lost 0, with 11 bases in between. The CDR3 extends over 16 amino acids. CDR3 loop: CASSPGGSSYNSPLHF. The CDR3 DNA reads TGTGCCAGCAGCCCCGGGGGGAGCTCCTATAATTCACCCCTCCACTTT.

CDR3 in amino acids: CASSELARGAWNYEQYF. The CDR3 nucleotides read TGTGCCAGCAGTGAACTAGCGAGGGGCGCGTGGAACTACGAGCAGTACTTC. This rearrangement joins TRBV6-1 to TRBJ2-7; a weak D match, TRBD2 (6 bases). CDR1 and CDR2 from the germline V gene are MNHNS and SASEGT. The CDR3 has 17 amino acids. Deletions cut 2 bases from V and 3 bases from J, with 20 bases between.

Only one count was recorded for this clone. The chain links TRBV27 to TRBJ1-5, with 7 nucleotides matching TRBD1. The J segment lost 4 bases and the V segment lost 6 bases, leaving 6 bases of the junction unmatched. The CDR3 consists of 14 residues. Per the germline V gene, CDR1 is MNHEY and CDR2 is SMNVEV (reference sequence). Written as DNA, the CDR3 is TGTGCCAGCAGAGGGGGCGTTCGTAATCAGCCCCAGCATTTT. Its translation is CASRGGVRNQPQHF.